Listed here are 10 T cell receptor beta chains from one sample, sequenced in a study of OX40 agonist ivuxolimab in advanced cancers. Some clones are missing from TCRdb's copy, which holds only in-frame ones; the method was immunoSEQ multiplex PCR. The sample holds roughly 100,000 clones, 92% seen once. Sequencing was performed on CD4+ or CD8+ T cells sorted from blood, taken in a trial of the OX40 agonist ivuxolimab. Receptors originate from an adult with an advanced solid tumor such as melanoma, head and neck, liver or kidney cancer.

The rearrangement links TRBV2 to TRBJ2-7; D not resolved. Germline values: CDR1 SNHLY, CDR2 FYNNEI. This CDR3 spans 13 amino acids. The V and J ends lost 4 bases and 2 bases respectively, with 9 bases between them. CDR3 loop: CASSVDITYEQYF. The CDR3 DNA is TGTGCCAGCAGTGTTGACATAACCTACGAGCAGTACTTC.

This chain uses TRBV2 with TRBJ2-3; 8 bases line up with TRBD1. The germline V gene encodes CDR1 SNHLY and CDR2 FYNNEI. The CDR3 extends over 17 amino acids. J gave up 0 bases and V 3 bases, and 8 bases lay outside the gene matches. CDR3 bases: TGTGCCAGCAGTGACAAAGACAGGGGCCCTAGCACAGATACGCAGTATTTT. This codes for CASSDKDRGPSTDTQYF.

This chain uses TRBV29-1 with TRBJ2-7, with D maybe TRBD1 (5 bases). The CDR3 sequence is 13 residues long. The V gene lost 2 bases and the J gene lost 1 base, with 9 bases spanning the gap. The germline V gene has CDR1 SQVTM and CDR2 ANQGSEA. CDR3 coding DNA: TGCAGCGTTGAAACAGGAGAGTCCTACGAGCAGTACTTC. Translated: CSVETGESYEQYF.

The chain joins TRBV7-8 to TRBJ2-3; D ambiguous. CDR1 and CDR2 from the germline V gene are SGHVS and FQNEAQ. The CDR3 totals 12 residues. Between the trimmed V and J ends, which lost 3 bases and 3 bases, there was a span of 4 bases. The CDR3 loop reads CASSLGTDTQYF. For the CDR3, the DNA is TGTGCCAGCAGCTTGGGAACAGATACGCAGTATTTT.

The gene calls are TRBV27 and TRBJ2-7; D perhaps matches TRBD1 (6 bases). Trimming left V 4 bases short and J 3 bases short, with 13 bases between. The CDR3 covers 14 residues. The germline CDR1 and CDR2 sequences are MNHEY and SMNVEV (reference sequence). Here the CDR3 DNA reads TGTGCCAGCAGTTCAACGGGACATAACTACGAGCAGTACTTC. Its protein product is CASSSTGHNYEQYF.

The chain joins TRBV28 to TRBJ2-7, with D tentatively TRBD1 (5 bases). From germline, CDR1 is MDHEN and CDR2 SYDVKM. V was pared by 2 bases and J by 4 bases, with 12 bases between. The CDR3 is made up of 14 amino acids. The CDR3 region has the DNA TGTGCCAGCAGTTTAGCACAGGATTATTACGAGCAGTACTTC. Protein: CASSLAQDYYEQYF.

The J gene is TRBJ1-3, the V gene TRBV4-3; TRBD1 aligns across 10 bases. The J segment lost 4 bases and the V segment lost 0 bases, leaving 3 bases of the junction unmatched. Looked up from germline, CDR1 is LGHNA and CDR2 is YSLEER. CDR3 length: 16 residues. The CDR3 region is CASSQDGTGAGNTIYF. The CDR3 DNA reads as TGCGCCAGCAGCCAAGATGGGACAGGGGCAGGAAACACCATATATTTT.

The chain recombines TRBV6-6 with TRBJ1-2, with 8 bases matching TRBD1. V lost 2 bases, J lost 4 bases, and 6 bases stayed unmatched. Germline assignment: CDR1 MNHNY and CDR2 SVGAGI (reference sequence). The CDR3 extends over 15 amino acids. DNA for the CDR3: TGTGCCAGCAGTTACGCGGACAGGGCGGGCTATGGCTACACCTTC. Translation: CASSYADRAGYGYTF.

The CDR3 bases are TGTGCCAGTAGTATATGGGGGGCGGTCACCGGGGAGCTGTTTTTT. Its translation: CASSIWGAVTGELFF. The V gene is TRBV19, the J gene TRBJ2-2; the D gene could be TRBD1 or TRBD2 (6 bases each). CDR3 length equals 15 residues. Germline V gene lookup returns CDR1 LNHDA and CDR2 SQIVND (reference sequence). V dropped 2 bases and J dropped 4 bases, with 11 bases sitting between them.

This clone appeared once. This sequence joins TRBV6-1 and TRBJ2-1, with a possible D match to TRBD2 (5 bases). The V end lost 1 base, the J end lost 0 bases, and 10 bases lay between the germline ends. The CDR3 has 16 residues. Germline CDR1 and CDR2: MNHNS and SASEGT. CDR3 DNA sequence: TGTGCCAGCAGTGAAGAAAACGGAGGCTCCTACAATGAGCAGTTCTTC. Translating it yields CASSEENGGSYNEQFF.